This T cell receptor (beta chain) comes out of a study of T cells in Graves' hyperthyroidism and ophthalmopathy. General study results and limits: Blood shared most expanded thyroid clonotypes above 0.001.

The CDR3 covers 16 residues. Germline CDR1 reads SGHRS; CDR2 reads YFSETQ. Trimming pared 3 bases from V and 2 bases from J, leaving 15 bases between. What was amplified from RNA transcripts were TCR beta CDR3 regions. Researchers ran a first-round RT-PCR on the TCR CDR3 using the HTBI primer set. One entry per CDR3 protein results from TCRdb running MiXCR on the multiplex PCR reads. Here the sample spans about 500,000 distinct CDR3 sequences, 15% to 20% being singletons. The table lists this clonotype with a few counts. Its antigen is not identified. With duration under 3 months, ophthalmopathy was active: Clinical Activity Score at least 3, NOSPECS at least 4. Uncontrolled infection, other autoimmune disease, pregnancy or lactation excluded patients.

The chain has TRBV5-1 and TRBJ2-4, with no clear D. The sample consisted of blood. The source is a woman between 25 and 40 years old with Graves' ophthalmopathy. CDR3 in DNA: TGCGCCAGCAGCTGGAGTCACCCCGGACCCAAAAACATTCAGTACTTC. Residues: CASSWSHPGPKNIQYF.